A selection of T cell receptor beta chains follows, all from one sample in a study of blood T cells in healthy people across ages. TCRdb recomputed calls from the 5' RACE reads with MiXCR, one row per CDR3 protein. The table has 1.5 million to 2 million distinct CDR3 sequences, roughly 30% seen once. Sequenced sample: blood. These receptors were taken from a woman aged 25-40 years in good health. CDR3s include the opening cysteine and the closing phenylalanine or tryptophan. The D gene is left open where the match is weak. Only some rows state a clone size, as once, few, many or a class for expanded clones.

TRBJ2-5,-,many,TRBV5-5,CASSGGEPQYF,TGTGCCAGCAGCGGTGGAGAACCCCAGTACTTC
TRBJ1-5,-,few,TRBV29-1,CSVGTAKNQPQHF,TGCAGCGTCGGGACGGCAAAAAATCAGCCCCAGCATTTT
TRBJ1-2,-,-,TRBV7-2,CASSFSPTCDGYTF,TGTGCCAGCAGTTTTTCTCCCACATGTGATGGCTACACCTTC
TRBJ2-1,-,-,TRBV11-3,CASSSGGGRSSYNEQFF,TGTGCCAGCAGCTCAGGAGGGGGGAGGTCCTCCTACAATGAGCAGTTCTTC
TRBJ2-1,-,many,TRBV29-1,CRVGVEGDEQFF,TGCAGGGTTGGAGTCGAGGGGGATGAGCAGTTCTTC
TRBJ2-1,-,-,TRBV3-1,CASSRSSRVFF,TGTGCCAGCAGCCGGTCTAGCCGGGTGTTCTTC
TRBJ2-5,-,-,TRBV7-2,CASSLGRAVEETQYF,TGTGCCAGCAGCCTAGGACGGGCGGTAGAAGAGACCCAGTACTTC
TRBJ2-5,TRBD1,many,TRBV12-3/TRBV12-4,CASSRTGKQETQYF,TGTGCCAGCAGTCGGACAGGGAAACAAGAGACCCAGTACTTC
TRBJ2-7,-,-,TRBV7-9,CASSSADEQYF,TGTGCCAGCAGCTCGGCAGACGAGCAGTACTTC
TRBJ1-5,-,few,TRBV10-3,CAISSYSNQPQHF,TGTGCCATCAGTTCCTATAGCAATCAGCCCCAGCATTTT
TRBJ1-2,TRBD1,-,TRBV5-1,CASSEQGLDGYTF,TGCGCCAGCAGCGAACAGGGGCTGGATGGCTACACCTTC
TRBJ1-2,-,few,TRBV2,CASKRDGYTF,TGTGCCAGCAAAAGGGATGGCTACACCTTC
TRBJ2-1,TRBD2,few,TRBV20-1,CSAPFRGGLSYNEQFF,TGCAGTGCTCCCTTCCGGGGGGGACTCTCCTACAATGAGCAGTTCTTC
TRBJ2-1,-,few,TRBV25-1,CASSENLFEQFF,TGTGCCAGCAGTGAGAATTTATTTGAGCAGTTCTTC
TRBJ2-7,TRBD1,few,TRBV20-1,CSARDFNGDSSYEQYF,TGCAGTGCTAGAGATTTCAACGGGGACAGCTCCTACGAGCAGTACTTC
TRBJ2-7,TRBD1,few,TRBV4-1,CASSQADRTNEQYF,TGCGCCAGCAGCCAAGCGGACAGGACCAACGAGCAGTACTTC
TRBJ1-2,-,-,TRBV21-1,CASSKVPTYGQGYGYTF,TGTGCCAGCAGCAAAGTCCCGACCTACGGACAGGGCTATGGCTACACCTTC
TRBJ2-5,-,-,TRBV5-1,CASSQQYQETQYF,TGCGCCAGCTCCCAGCAGTACCAAGAGACCCAGTACTTC
TRBJ2-7,-,many,TRBV4-3,CASSQDEDKPYEQYF,TGCGCCAGCAGCCAAGACGAGGACAAGCCCTACGAGCAGTACTTC
TRBJ2-1,-,few,TRBV14,CASSQARDKQFF,TGTGCCAGCAGCCAAGCCCGGGACAAGCAGTTCTTC
TRBJ2-3,-,-,TRBV6-5,CASSYSTLNTQYF,TGTGCCAGCAGTTACTCGACCCTAAATACGCAGTATTTT
TRBJ2-1,TRBD2,few,TRBV20-1,CSARDYGGGEYNEQFF,TGCAGTGCTAGAGATTACGGCGGGGGGGAGTACAATGAGCAGTTCTTC
TRBJ1-6,-,-,TRBV11-2,CASSPFEFGSYNSPLHF,TGTGCCAGCAGCCCCTTTGAGTTCGGGTCCTATAATTCACCCCTCCACTTT
TRBJ1-5,-,few,TRBV5-1,CASRETVNSNQPQHF,TGCGCCAGCCGAGAGACGGTTAATAGCAATCAGCCCCAGCATTTT
TRBJ2-3,TRBD1,-,TRBV25-1,CASSRTGGAEDTQYF,TGTGCCAGCAGCAGGACAGGGGGCGCAGAAGATACGCAGTATTTT
TRBJ1-1,TRBD1,few,TRBV3-1,CASSYRGGVTEAFF,TGTGCCAGCAGTTACAGGGGTGGCGTCACTGAAGCTTTCTTT
TRBJ2-1,TRBD1,many,TRBV29-1,CSVTGGADEQFF,TGCAGCGTCACAGGGGGCGCGGATGAGCAGTTCTTC
TRBJ1-1,TRBD1,few,TRBV6-6,CASREDRAFAFF,TGTGCCAGCAGAGAGGACAGGGCGTTCGCTTTCTTT
TRBJ1-1,TRBD1,-,TRBV5-1,CASSSQGAYTEAFF,TGCGCCAGCAGCTCACAGGGGGCATACACTGAAGCTTTCTTT
TRBJ2-2,-,few,TRBV6-5,CASSYSISQGLNTGELFF,TGTGCCAGCAGTTACTCGATCTCCCAGGGGTTGAACACCGGGGAGCTGTTTTTT
TRBJ2-1,TRBD1,few,TRBV5-6,CASSSSGTGIYNEQFF,TGTGCCAGCAGCTCATCCGGGACAGGGATCTACAATGAGCAGTTCTTC
TRBJ1-4,-,-,TRBV24-1,CATSDPRESDEKLFF,TGTGCCACCAGTGATCCCAGGGAGAGTGATGAAAAACTGTTTTTT
TRBJ2-5,-,few,TRBV7-9,CASSHPSSLETQYF,TGTGCCAGCAGCCATCCATCCAGCTTGGAGACCCAGTACTTC
TRBJ1-2,TRBD1,-,TRBV15,CATSPGQGAQNYGYTF,TGTGCCACCAGTCCGGGACAGGGGGCGCAGAACTATGGCTACACCTTC
TRBJ1-2,-,few,TRBV28,CASSLVGTYNYGYTF,TGTGCCAGCAGTTTAGTAGGGACATATAACTATGGCTACACCTTC
TRBJ2-5,TRBD1,-,TRBV5-4,CASSPRTGGLLETQYF,TGTGCCAGCAGCCCTAGGACAGGGGGTCTGTTGGAGACCCAGTACTTC
TRBJ2-2,-,-,TRBV5-1,CATKGDGELFF,TGCGCCACCAAAGGGGACGGGGAGCTGTTTTTT
TRBJ1-4,-,-,TRBV7-6,CASSLALGIATNEKLFF,TGTGCCAGCAGCTTAGCGCTCGGGATTGCAACTAATGAAAAACTGTTTTTT
TRBJ2-1,TRBD2,-,TRBV7-2,CASSLAALAGGPWEQFF,TGTGCCAGCAGCTTAGCGGCCTTAGCGGGAGGGCCTTGGGAGCAGTTCTTC
TRBJ1-1,-,once,TRBV3-1,CASSQVFTNTEAFF,TGTGCCAGCAGCCAAGTCTTCACGAACACTGAAGCTTTCTTT
TRBJ1-1,TRBD1,-,TRBV28,CASSPPGQGLAEAFF,TGTGCCAGCAGCCCCCCCGGACAGGGGTTGGCTGAAGCTTTCTTT